The 18 T cell receptor beta chains reported below all come from one sample, sequenced in a study of blood T cell repertoires in COVID-19. The repertoire was sequenced with immunoSEQ multiplex PCR; TCRdb's copy has only in-frame clones and lacks some. The sample includes about 66,000 clones, 86% seen only once; the top ten take 5.5% to 7%. The sequencing sample was made of peripheral blood. The source is a man aged 45 to 65 with active COVID-19.

V gene TRBV2 combines with J gene TRBJ1-1; 9 nucleotides agree with TRBD1. This CDR3 is 18 amino acids long. Trimming cost V 5 bases and J 1 base; bases outside gene matches: 14. Germline assignment: CDR1 SNHLY and CDR2 FYNNEI. The CDR3 sequence is CASSPSQGPGQGNTEAFF. The CDR3 coding sequence is TGTGCCAGCAGTCCGAGCCAAGGACCGGGACAGGGGAACACTGAAGCTTTCTTT.

This chain joins TRBV24-1 and TRBJ2-1; 7 bases line up with TRBD1. CDR3 size: 13 residues. The germline CDR1 and CDR2 sequences are KGHDR and SFDVKD. CDR3 sequence reads: CACAGQDFNEQFF. The CDR3 DNA is TGTGCTTGCGCTGGACAGGATTTCAATGAGCAGTTCTTC.

The chain couples TRBV27 to TRBJ1-2; unclear D gene. Trimming removed 5 bases from V and 3 bases from J, with 10 bases in between. CDR3 length: 13 residues. Per the germline V gene, CDR1 is MNHEY and CDR2 is SMNVEV (reference sequence). CDR3 coding DNA: TGTGCCAGCAGTGTCACGAGTGACTATGGCTACACCTTC. It translates to CASSVTSDYGYTF.

This clone was recorded once. The V gene is TRBV7-8, the J gene TRBJ1-1, with D possibly TRBD1 on 5 matching bases. CDR3 size: 15 residues. Germline lookup yields CDR1 SGHVS and CDR2 FQNEAQ. Trimming took off 5 bases at V and 3 bases at J, with 16 bases between the two ends. Here the CDR3 DNA reads TGTGCCAGCAGCGACAGACTAGGAGCGGACACTGAAGCTTTCTTT. This gives the protein CASSDRLGADTEAFF.

The CDR3 loop is CASSPGQVANYGYTF. CDR3 DNA sequence: TGTGCCAGCAGCCCCGGACAGGTCGCTAACTATGGCTACACCTTC. This chain links TRBV13 with TRBJ1-2; 7 positions agree with TRBD1. The CDR3 is made up of 15 amino acids. Germline CDR1 is PRHDT and CDR2 is FYEKMQ (reference sequence). After removal of 5 bases from V and 0 bases from J, the junction contained 6 bases not matched to a gene.

V is TRBV12-5 and J is TRBJ2-1; unclear D gene. Germline CDR1 reads LGHNT; CDR2 reads FRNRAP. The CDR3 length is 17 residues. V was cut by 1 base and J by 8 bases, with 21 bases left in between. The CDR3: CASGLDPPGENGHEQFF. CDR3 DNA: TGTGCTAGTGGTTTGGACCCCCCCGGAGAAAACGGCCATGAGCAGTTCTTC. Full variable domain (rest looked up from reference TRBV12-5 and TRBJ2-1): DARVTQTPRHKVTEMGQEVTMRCQPILGHNTVFWYRQTMMQGLELLAYFRNRAPLDDSGMPKDRFSAEMPDATLATLKIQPSEPRDSAVYFCASGLDPPGENGHEQFFGPGTRLTVL.

The chain has TRBV7-7 and TRBJ1-5, with D possibly TRBD1 on 6 matching bases. Trimming cost V 9 bases and J 4 bases, with 16 bases left between them. The germline gives CDR1 SSHAT, CDR2 FNYEAQ (reference sequence). CDR3 length: 14 residues. DNA of the CDR3: TGTGCCAGAAAGGGCCCACAGGGTAATCAGCCCCAGCATTTT. It yields the protein CARKGPQGNQPQHF.

This clone was found a few times. This chain uses TRBV6-5 with TRBJ1-1, with TRBD1 matching over 9 bases. V shed 4 bases and J 1 base; nucleotides not matched to a gene: 7. The germline V gene encodes CDR1 MNHEY and CDR2 SVGAGI. CDR3 size: 16 residues. CDR3 protein: CASSLRQGVRNTEAFF. CDR3 sequence (DNA): TGTGCCAGCAGTTTACGACAGGGGGTTCGGAACACTGAAGCTTTCTTT.

The chain recombines TRBV5-4 with TRBJ2-7; D possibly corresponds to TRBD2 (5 bases). CDR3 size: 13 residues. V lost 4 bases and J 5 bases, leaving 13 bases between the germline ends. Per the germline V gene, CDR1 is SGHNT and CDR2 is YYREEE (reference sequence). The CDR3 DNA reads TGTGCCAGCAGCCGTCGGGAAGATGACGAGCAGTACTTC. It codes for CASSRREDDEQYF.

The chain employs TRBV7-9 and TRBJ1-1; the D is unclear. Trimming removed 5 bases from V and 10 bases from J, with 14 bases in between. Germline loops: CDR1 SEHNR, CDR2 FQNEAQ (reference sequence). The CDR3 totals 12 residues. CDR3 region: CASSLSSISAFF. CDR3 nucleotides: TGTGCCAGCAGCCTTAGCAGTATTTCAGCTTTCTTT.

J is TRBJ2-6 and V is TRBV5-1; D not certain. The CDR3 has 16 residues. Germline CDR1 SGHRS, CDR2 YFSETQ. With 6 bases removed from V and 0 bases from J, the gap between germline ends came to 13 bases. The CDR3 bases are TGCGCCAGCACGTACGACATGGCCTCTGGGGCCAACGTCCTGACTTTC. Encoded protein: CASTYDMASGANVLTF.

The chain links TRBV27 to TRBJ2-5; 10 bases fit TRBD2. V shed 6 bases and J 2 bases; nucleotides not matched to a gene: 3. This CDR3 is 14 amino acids long. The germline V gene has CDR1 MNHEY and CDR2 SMNVEV (reference sequence). This CDR3 is CASSFSGGQETQYF. The CDR3 DNA reads as TGTGCCAGCAGCTTTAGCGGGGGGCAAGAGACCCAGTACTTC.

This clone came up a few times. This chain connects TRBV19 to TRBJ1-5; no reliable D call. V was clipped by 5 bases and J by 2 bases, with 10 bases between them. The CDR3 extends over 14 amino acids. Germline assignment: CDR1 LNHDA and CDR2 SQIVND (reference sequence). CDR3 loop: CASSDARGNQPQHF. CDR3 sequence (DNA): TGTGCCAGTAGTGATGCGAGGGGCAATCAGCCCCAGCATTTT.

This chain uses TRBV6-5 with TRBJ1-5; D unresolved. The CDR3 covers 14 residues. Trimming left V 10 bases short and J 0 bases short, with 13 bases between. Per germline, CDR1 MNHEY and CDR2 SVGAGI. In DNA, the CDR3 is TGTGCCACCAGATGGGGAGGTAGCAATCAGCCCCAGCATTTT. Encoded protein: CATRWGGSNQPQHF.

The CDR3 coding sequence is TGCGCCAGCAGCATCTCTAGCGACGCCTACGAGCAGTACTTC. It yields the protein CASSISSDAYEQYF. The chain employs TRBV5-1 and TRBJ2-7; possibly TRBD2 for D (6 bases). The CDR3 sequence is 14 residues long. In germline, CDR1 is SGHRS, CDR2 YFSETQ. V lost 4 bases to trimming and J lost 2 bases, with 13 bases between them.

The chain links TRBV19 to TRBJ1-4; perhaps TRBD1 as D (6 bases). This CDR3 is 14 amino acids long. Germline V gene lookup returns CDR1 LNHDA and CDR2 SQIVND (reference sequence). V was clipped by 9 bases and J by 2 bases, with 13 bases between them. CDR3 region: CASKRGSTNEKLFF. The CDR3 DNA is TGTGCCAGCAAAAGGGGGTCGACTAATGAAAAACTGTTTTTT.

The chain combines TRBV7-9 with TRBJ1-4; 7 bases line up with TRBD1. The CDR3 runs 17 residues. Germline V CDR1 and CDR2: SEHNR, FQNEAQ (reference sequence). Losses at the gene ends were 5 bases for V and 4 bases for J; bases not matched to a gene: 13. The CDR3 coding sequence is TGTGCCAGCAGCCCGAGCCGGTGGCCAGGGGGTAATGAAAAACTGTTTTTT. This encodes CASSPSRWPGGNEKLFF.

This chain uses TRBV10-3 with TRBJ2-5; 10 bases match TRBD2. The CDR3 totals 16 residues. The V gene end was trimmed by 4 bases and the J gene end by 2 bases; junction bases not matched to a gene: 7. The germline V gene encodes CDR1 ENHRY and CDR2 SYGVKD. The CDR3 loop is CAISGGGTSVQETQYF. The CDR3 DNA reads as TGTGCCATCAGTGGCGGAGGGACTAGCGTTCAAGAGACCCAGTACTTC.